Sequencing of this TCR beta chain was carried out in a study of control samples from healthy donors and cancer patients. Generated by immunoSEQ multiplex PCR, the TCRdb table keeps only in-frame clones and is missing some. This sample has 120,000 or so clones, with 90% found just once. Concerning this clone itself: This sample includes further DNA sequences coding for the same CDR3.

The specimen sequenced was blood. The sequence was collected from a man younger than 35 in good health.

The CDR3: CASSVEVNTEAFF. The CDR3 DNA reads TGTGCCAGCAGCGTCGAAGTTAACACTGAAGCTTTCTTT. The J gene is TRBJ1-1, the V gene TRBV9; D uncertain. V dropped 2 bases and J dropped 2 bases, with 7 bases sitting between them. The CDR3 is made up of 13 amino acids. Germline V gene lookup returns CDR1 SGDLS and CDR2 YYNGEE. Filled out from reference TRBV9 and TRBJ1-1, the complete variable domain reads DSGVTQTPKHLITATGQRVTLRCSPRSGDLSVYWYQQSLDQGLQFLIQYYNGEERAKGNILERFSAQQFPDLHSELNLSSLELGDSALYFCASSVEVNTEAFFGQGTRLTVV.